A single sample gave rise to the 19 T cell receptor beta chains below, sequenced in a study of blood T cell repertoires in COVID-19. Data came from immunoSEQ multiplex PCR; TCRdb stores just in-frame clones and leaves some out. The sample includes approximately 220,000 clones, around 91% of them seen just once. Sample: PBMCs or T cells enriched from blood (not recorded which). These receptors all come from a woman aged 18-29 years in a cohort exposed to, infected with or recovered from COVID-19 (not recorded which).

This sequence joins TRBV18 and TRBJ1-1, with 7 bases lining up with TRBD1. J was trimmed by 1 base and V by 3 bases; bases with no gene match: 5. Germline CDR1 reads KGHSH; CDR2 reads LQKENI. The CDR3 runs to 15 residues. In DNA, the CDR3 is TGTGCCAGCTCACCTGAGGGGGCTTCGAACACTGAAGCTTTCTTT. Translation gives CASSPEGASNTEAFF.

In this sample, this clone turned up once. This chain links TRBV27 with TRBJ1-6, with TRBD1 matching over 7 bases. This CDR3 region has 14 residues. CDR1 is MNHEY, CDR2 SMNVEV, per germline (reference sequence). Trimming removed 8 bases from V and 7 bases from J; junction bases left unmatched: 8. The CDR3 region is CASGPGTANSPLHF. CDR3 DNA sequence: TGTGCCAGCGGCCCCGGGACAGCGAATTCACCCCTCCACTTT.

This clone was seen more than once but under ten times. The rearrangement joins TRBV4-2 to TRBJ1-2, with D possibly being TRBD1 (6 bases). From germline, CDR1 is LGHNA and CDR2 YNFKEQ. V lost 0 bases and J 7 bases, leaving 15 bases between the germline ends. The CDR3 contains 15 residues. The CDR3 DNA reads as TGTGCCAGCAGCCAAGATCGGGTACAGGGAGCTGGCTACACCTTC. This translates into CASSQDRVQGAGYTF.

The chain joins TRBV5-1 to TRBJ1-5; no reliable D call. The CDR3 is 13 residues long. Germline assignment: CDR1 SGHRS and CDR2 YFSETQ. V shed 4 bases and J shed 3 bases, with 8 bases lying between them. CDR3: CASSAAINQPQHF. The CDR3, as DNA: TGCGCCAGCAGCGCCGCTATCAATCAGCCCCAGCATTTT.

The chain has TRBV19 and TRBJ2-3, with 10 nucleotides matching TRBD2. The length of the CDR3 is 16 residues. V trimming: 6 bases; J trimming: 1 base; junction bases outside the gene matches: 7. Germline V gene sequence: CDR1 LNHDA, CDR2 SQIVND (reference sequence). The CDR3 protein is CASRASSGGGTDTQYF. The CDR3 region has the DNA TGTGCCAGTAGAGCTTCAAGCGGGGGGGGCACAGATACGCAGTATTTT.

CDR3 loop: CASSLETGGVADTQYF. DNA of the CDR3: TGTGCCAGCAGCTTAGAGACAGGGGGGGTTGCAGATACGCAGTATTTT. This chain uses TRBV7-9 with TRBJ2-3, with 9 bases that match TRBD1. The CDR3 has 16 residues. The germline V gene has CDR1 SEHNR and CDR2 FQNEAQ (reference sequence). V lost 1 base to trimming and J lost 4 bases; unmatched junction nucleotides: 6.

This chain connects TRBV10-3 to TRBJ2-7, with TRBD2 as a possible D gene (6 bases). There are 11 residues in the CDR3. V dropped 8 bases and J dropped 9 bases, with 14 bases sitting between them. Germline CDR1 reads ENHRY; CDR2 reads SYGVKD. The CDR3 coding sequence is TGTGCCATCTCCATCGGGGGTGGGCAGTACTTC. Translated, it gives CAISIGGGQYF.

Written as DNA, the CDR3 is TGCAGCGTCCGGTCCTCATATAATTCACCCCTCCACTTT. Protein: CSVRSSYNSPLHF. The V and J genes are TRBV29-1 and TRBJ1-6; D is undetermined. CDR1 is SQVTM and CDR2 is ANQGSEA in the germline V gene. V lost 6 bases and J 4 bases, leaving 10 bases between the germline ends. The CDR3 runs 13 residues.

The V gene is TRBV18, the J gene TRBJ2-1, with 11 bases fitting TRBD2. V lost 2 bases to trimming and J lost 2 bases; unmatched junction nucleotides: 17. CDR1 and CDR2 (germline): KGHSH, LQKENI. This CDR3 contains 21 residues. In DNA form, the CDR3 reads TGTGCCAGCTCACCAGACTACAGTGCCGGGACTAGCGGTATCCCCTACAATGAGCAGTTCTTC. Its translation is CASSPDYSAGTSGIPYNEQFF.

V usage is TRBV30 and J usage is TRBJ2-7; no reliable D call. The germline gives CDR1 GTSNPN, CDR2 SVGIG (reference sequence). The CDR3 contains 15 residues. V was shortened by 0 bases and J by 0 bases, with 12 bases between the two germline ends. The CDR3 sequence is CAWSVLGSLSYEQYF. CDR3 sequence (DNA): TGTGCCTGGAGTGTACTCGGGTCCCTCTCCTACGAGCAGTACTTC.

V usage is TRBV28 and J usage is TRBJ2-3; no reliable D call. Germline V gene lookup returns CDR1 MDHEN and CDR2 SYDVKM. The CDR3 extends over 11 amino acids. Trimming stripped 2 bases from V and 5 bases from J, with 2 bases between. CDR3 bases: TGTGCCAGCAGTTTACGAGATACGCAGTATTTT. Translating gives CASSLRDTQYF.

The chain joins TRBV6-5 to TRBJ2-1, with TRBD1 identical over 9 bases. V lost 10 bases to trimming and J lost 12 bases; unmatched junction nucleotides: 10. This CDR3 is 12 amino acids long. The germline V gene encodes CDR1 MNHEY and CDR2 SVGAGI. CDR3 nucleotide sequence: TGTGCCACAGCAGAGGGGACAGGGCGGCAGTTCTTC. Protein sequence: CATAEGTGRQFF.

The V gene is TRBV7-9, the J gene TRBJ1-2, with 7 positions matching TRBD1. The V gene end was trimmed by 6 bases and the J gene end by 2 bases; junction bases not matched to a gene: 6. CDR1 and CDR2 from the germline V gene are SEHNR and FQNEAQ (reference sequence). The CDR3 contains 14 residues. CDR3 in DNA: TGTGCCAGCAGTCCGGCGGGACAGAACTATGGCTACACCTTC. It is translated as CASSPAGQNYGYTF.

The chain recombines TRBV11-2 with TRBJ1-4; TRBD1 is a possible D gene (6 bases). CDR3 size: 14 residues. Germline V gene sequence: CDR1 SGHAT, CDR2 FQNNGV. Trimming pared 1 base from V and 5 bases from J, leaving 8 bases between. Here the CDR3 reads CASSLVGQNEKLFF. The CDR3 coding sequence is TGTGCCAGCAGCTTAGTTGGACAGAATGAAAAACTGTTTTTT.

V gene TRBV6-6 combines with J gene TRBJ1-1; unclear D gene. Trimming stripped 6 bases from V and 10 bases from J, with 9 bases between. The CDR3 extends over 10 amino acids. Germline CDR1 MNHNY, CDR2 SVGAGI (reference sequence). CDR3 protein: CASRGGSAFF. The CDR3 nucleotides are TGTGCCAGCAGAGGCGGGTCAGCTTTCTTT.

About this clone itself: At the DNA level, this CDR3 is encoded by other sequences in the same sample as well. The CDR3 protein is CASSLLAGAYNEQFF. DNA of the CDR3: TGTGCCAGCAGCTTACTAGCGGGAGCCTACAATGAGCAGTTCTTC. The chain joins TRBV7-3 to TRBJ2-1, with TRBD2 matching 10 bases. The CDR3 has 15 residues. Germline CDR1 and CDR2: SGHTA and FQGTGA. J was trimmed by 2 bases and V by 2 bases; bases with no gene match: 0. The whole variable domain, remainder taken from reference TRBV7-3 and TRBJ2-1, is GAGVSQTPSNKVTEKGKYVELRCDPISGHTALYWYRQSLGQGPEFLIYFQGTGAADDSGLPNDRFFAVRPEGSVSTLKIQRTERGDSAVYLCASSLLAGAYNEQFFGPGTRLTVL.

On this clone: The junction departs from the called germline gene at one end, perhaps through a read error. The CDR3 nucleotides read TGTGCCAGTAGTCCTACAGGGGGCAACCAGCCCCAGCATTTT. Residues: CASSPTGGNQPQHF. The chain joins TRBV19 to TRBJ1-5; 9 bases map to TRBD1. Germline V gives CDR1 LNHDA, CDR2 SQIVND (reference sequence). The CDR3 loop spans 14 amino acids.

The CDR3: CASSLLYPPGTLGNTIYF. The CDR3 DNA follows: TGCGCCAGCAGCCTTTTGTACCCCCCCGGGACACTGGGAAACACCATATATTTT. The chain uses TRBV4-1 and TRBJ1-3, with a weak D call TRBD1 (6 bases). This CDR3 is 18 amino acids long. From germline, CDR1 is MGHRA and CDR2 YSYEKL. Deletions cut 4 bases from V and 4 bases from J, with 23 bases between.

The chain links TRBV2 to TRBJ1-4; TRBD1 matches at 7 bases. This CDR3 has 14 amino acids. Trimming cost V 7 bases and J 1 base; bases outside gene matches: 3. Germline V lookup: CDR1 SNHLY, CDR2 FYNNEI. The CDR3 DNA reads as TGTGCCAGCATCCGGACAGGAACTAATGAAAAACTGTTTTTT. This codes for CASIRTGTNEKLFF.